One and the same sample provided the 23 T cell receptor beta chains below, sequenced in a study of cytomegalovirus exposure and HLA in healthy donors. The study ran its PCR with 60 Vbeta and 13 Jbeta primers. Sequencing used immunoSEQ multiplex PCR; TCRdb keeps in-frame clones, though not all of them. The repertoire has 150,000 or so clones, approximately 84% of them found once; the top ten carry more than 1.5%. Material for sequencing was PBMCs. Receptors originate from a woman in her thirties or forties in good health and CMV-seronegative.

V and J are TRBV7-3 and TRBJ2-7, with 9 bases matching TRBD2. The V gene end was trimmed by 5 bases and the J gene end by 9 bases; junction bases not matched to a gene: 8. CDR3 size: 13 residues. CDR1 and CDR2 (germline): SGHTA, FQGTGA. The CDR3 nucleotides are TGTGCCAGCAGCCCGGGACTAGCTAGCGGGCAGTACTTC. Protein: CASSPGLASGQYF.

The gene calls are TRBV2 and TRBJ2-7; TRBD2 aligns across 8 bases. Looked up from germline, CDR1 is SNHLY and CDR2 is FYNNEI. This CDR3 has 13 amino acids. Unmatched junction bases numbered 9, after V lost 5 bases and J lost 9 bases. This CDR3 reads CASSIEAGAPQYF. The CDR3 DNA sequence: TGTGCCAGCAGTATAGAAGCGGGAGCTCCGCAGTACTTC. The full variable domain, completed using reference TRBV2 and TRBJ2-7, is EPEVTQTPSHQVTQMGQEVILRCVPISNHLYFYWYRQILGQKVEFLVSFYNNEISEKSEIFDDQFSVERPDGSNFTLKIRSTKLEDSAMYFCASSIEAGAPQYFGPGTRLTVT.

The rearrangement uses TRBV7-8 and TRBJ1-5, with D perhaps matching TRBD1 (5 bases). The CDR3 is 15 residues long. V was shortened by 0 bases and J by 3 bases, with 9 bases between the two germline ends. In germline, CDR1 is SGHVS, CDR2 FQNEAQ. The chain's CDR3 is CASSLAGRSNQPQHF. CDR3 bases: TGTGCCAGCAGCTTAGCGGGGCGGTCCAATCAGCCCCAGCATTTT.

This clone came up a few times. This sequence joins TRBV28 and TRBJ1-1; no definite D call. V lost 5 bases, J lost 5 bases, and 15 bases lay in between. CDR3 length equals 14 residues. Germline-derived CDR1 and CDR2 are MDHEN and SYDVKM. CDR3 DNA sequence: TGTGCCAGCAGTGCCTCGGTATCGTGGACTGAAGCTTTCTTT. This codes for CASSASVSWTEAFF.

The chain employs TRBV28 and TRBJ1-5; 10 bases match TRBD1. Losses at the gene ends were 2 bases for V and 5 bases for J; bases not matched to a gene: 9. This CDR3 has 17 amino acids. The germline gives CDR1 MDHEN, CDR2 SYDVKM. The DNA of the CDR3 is TGTGCCAGCAGTTTAGGACTGACAGGGGGCAAATATCAGCCCCAGCATTTT. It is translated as CASSLGLTGGKYQPQHF.

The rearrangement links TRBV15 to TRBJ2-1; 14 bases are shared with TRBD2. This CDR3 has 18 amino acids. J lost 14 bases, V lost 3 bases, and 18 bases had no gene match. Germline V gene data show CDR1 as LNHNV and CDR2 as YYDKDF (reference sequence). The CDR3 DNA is TGTGCCACCAGCAGGGAAAGAACGACTAGCGGGAGGGATAGTAGGGAGTTCTTC. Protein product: CATSRERTTSGRDSREFF. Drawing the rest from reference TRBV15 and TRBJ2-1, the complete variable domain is DAMVIQNPRYQVTQFGKPVTLSCSQTLNHNVMYWYQQKSSQAPKLLFHYYDKDFNNEADTPDNFQSRRPNTSFCFLDIRSPGLGDTAMYLCATSRERTTSGRDSREFFGPGTRLTVL.

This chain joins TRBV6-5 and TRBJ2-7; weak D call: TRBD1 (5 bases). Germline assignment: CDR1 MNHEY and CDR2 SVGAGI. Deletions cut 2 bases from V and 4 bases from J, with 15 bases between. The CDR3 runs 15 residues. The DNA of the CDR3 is TGTGCCAGCAGTTACCTGGCAGGGCCGAGGTACGAGCAGTACTTC. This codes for CASSYLAGPRYEQYF.

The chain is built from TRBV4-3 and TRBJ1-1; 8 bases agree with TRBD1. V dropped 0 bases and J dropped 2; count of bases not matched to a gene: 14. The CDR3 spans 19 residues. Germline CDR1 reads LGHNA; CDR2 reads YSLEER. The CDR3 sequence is CASSQDQRNDRGFNTEAFF. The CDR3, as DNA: TGCGCCAGCAGCCAAGATCAAAGGAATGACAGGGGCTTTAACACTGAAGCTTTCTTT.

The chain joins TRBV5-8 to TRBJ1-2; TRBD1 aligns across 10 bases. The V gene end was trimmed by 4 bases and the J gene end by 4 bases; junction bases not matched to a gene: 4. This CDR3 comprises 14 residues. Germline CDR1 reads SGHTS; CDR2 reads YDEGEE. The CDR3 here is CASSPWTGGYGYTF. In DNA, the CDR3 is TGTGCCAGCAGCCCCTGGACAGGGGGCTATGGCTACACCTTC.

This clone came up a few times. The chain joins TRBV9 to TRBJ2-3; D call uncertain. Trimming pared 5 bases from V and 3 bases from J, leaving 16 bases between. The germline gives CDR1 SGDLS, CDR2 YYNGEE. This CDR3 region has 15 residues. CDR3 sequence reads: CASSVGPETTDTQYF. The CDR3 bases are TGTGCCAGCAGTGTCGGCCCCGAGACTACAGATACGCAGTATTTT.

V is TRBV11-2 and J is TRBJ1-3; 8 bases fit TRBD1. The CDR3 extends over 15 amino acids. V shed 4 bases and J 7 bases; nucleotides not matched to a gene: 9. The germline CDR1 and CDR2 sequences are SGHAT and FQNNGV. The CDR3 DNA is TGTGCCAGCAGCTCCCTCCGGGACAGGAGGAACACCATATATTTT. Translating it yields CASSSLRDRRNTIYF.

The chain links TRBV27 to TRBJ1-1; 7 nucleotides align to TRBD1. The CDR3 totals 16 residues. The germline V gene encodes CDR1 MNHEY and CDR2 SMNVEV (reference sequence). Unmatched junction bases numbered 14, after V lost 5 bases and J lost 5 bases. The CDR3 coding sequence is TGTGCCAGCAGTATGAACAGGGGCGGTGTGTTAACTGAAGCTTTCTTT. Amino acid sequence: CASSMNRGGVLTEAFF.

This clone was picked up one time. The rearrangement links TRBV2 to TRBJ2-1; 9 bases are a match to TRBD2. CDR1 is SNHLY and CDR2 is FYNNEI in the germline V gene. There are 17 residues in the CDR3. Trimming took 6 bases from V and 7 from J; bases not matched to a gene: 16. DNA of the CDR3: TGTGCCAGCAGGGGTGGTTTAGGGCGGGAGGGCCAGAATGAGCAGTTCTTC. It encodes CASRGGLGREGQNEQFF.

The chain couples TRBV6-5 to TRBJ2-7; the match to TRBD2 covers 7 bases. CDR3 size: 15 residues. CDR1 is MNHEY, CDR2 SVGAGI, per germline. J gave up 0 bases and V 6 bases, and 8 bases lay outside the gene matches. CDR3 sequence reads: CASRDYGRSSYEQYF. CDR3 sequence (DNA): TGTGCCAGCAGAGATTACGGGAGGAGCTCCTACGAGCAGTACTTC.

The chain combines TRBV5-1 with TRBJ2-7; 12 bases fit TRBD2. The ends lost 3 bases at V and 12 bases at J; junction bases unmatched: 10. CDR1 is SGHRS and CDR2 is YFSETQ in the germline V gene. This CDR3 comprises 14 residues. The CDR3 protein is CASSSTSGSPWVYF. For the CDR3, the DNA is TGCGCCAGCAGCTCGACTAGCGGGAGCCCCTGGGTGTACTTC.

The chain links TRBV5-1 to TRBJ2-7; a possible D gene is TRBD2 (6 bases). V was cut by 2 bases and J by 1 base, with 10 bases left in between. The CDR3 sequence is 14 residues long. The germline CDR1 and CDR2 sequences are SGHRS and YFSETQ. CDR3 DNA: TGCGCCAGCAGCTTAGGGGAGGATTCCTACGAGCAGTACTTC. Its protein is CASSLGEDSYEQYF. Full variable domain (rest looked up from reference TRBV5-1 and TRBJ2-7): KAGVTQTPRYLIKTRGQQVTLSCSPISGHRSVSWYQQTPGQGLQFLFEYFSETQRNKGNFPGRFSGRQFSNSRSEMNVSTLELGDSALYLCASSLGEDSYEQYFGPGTRLTVT.

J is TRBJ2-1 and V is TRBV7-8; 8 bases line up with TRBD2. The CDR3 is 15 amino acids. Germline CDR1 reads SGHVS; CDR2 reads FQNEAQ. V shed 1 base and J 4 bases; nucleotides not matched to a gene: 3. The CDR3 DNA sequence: TGTGCCAGCAGCTTAGATGGCGGGAGGTACAATGAGCAGTTCTTC. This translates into CASSLDGGRYNEQFF.

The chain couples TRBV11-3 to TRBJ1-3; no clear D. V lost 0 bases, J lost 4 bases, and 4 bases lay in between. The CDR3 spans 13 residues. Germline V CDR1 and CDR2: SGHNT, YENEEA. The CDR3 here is CASSLEQGNTIYF. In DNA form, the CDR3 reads TGTGCCAGCAGCTTAGAACAAGGAAACACCATATATTTT.

The CDR3 protein is CASSLVGQGAQETQYF. The CDR3 DNA sequence: TGTGCCAGCAGCTTGGTTGGCCAGGGGGCGCAGGAGACCCAGTACTTC. The V and J genes are TRBV5-4 and TRBJ2-5; 8 nucleotides match TRBD1. V was pared by 0 bases and J by 5 bases, with 9 bases of the junction left unmatched. CDR3 length: 16 residues. CDR1 is SGHNT and CDR2 is YYREEE in the germline V gene (reference sequence).

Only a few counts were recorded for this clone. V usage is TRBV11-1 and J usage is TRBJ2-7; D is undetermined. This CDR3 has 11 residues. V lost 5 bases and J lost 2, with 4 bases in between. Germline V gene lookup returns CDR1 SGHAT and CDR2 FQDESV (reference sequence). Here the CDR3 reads CASSRAYEQYF. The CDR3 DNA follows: TGTGCCAGCAGCCGAGCCTACGAGCAGTACTTC.

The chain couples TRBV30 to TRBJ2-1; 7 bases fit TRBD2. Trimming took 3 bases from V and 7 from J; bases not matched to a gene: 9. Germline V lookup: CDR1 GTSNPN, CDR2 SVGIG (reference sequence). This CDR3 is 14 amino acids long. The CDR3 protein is CAWSGLGQSNEQFF. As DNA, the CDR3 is TGTGCCTGGAGCGGACTAGGGCAATCTAATGAGCAGTTCTTC.

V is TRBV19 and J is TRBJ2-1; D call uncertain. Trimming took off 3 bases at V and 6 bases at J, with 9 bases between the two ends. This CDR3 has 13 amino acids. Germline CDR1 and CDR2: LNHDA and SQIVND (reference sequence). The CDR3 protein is CASSILGPNEQFF. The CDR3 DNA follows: TGTGCCAGTAGTATTCTAGGCCCCAATGAGCAGTTCTTC.

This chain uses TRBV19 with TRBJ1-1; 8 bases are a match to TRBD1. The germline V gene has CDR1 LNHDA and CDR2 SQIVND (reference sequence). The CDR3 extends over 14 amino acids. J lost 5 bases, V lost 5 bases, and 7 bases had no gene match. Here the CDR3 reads CASSDRGEGTEAFF. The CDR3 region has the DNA TGTGCCAGTAGTGACAGGGGCGAGGGAACTGAAGCTTTCTTT.